This T cell receptor beta chain was captured by sequencing in a study of OX40 agonist ivuxolimab in advanced cancers. Study conclusions and caveats: Clonal expansion was seen in CD4+ and CD8+ blood T cells by week 6 at 0.1 to 3.0 mg/kg.

This CDR3 is 15 amino acids long. Trimming took off 2 bases at V and 5 bases at J, with 13 bases between the two ends. Germline CDR1 is MNHNS and CDR2 is SASEGT. Sequencing was performed with immunoSEQ multiplex PCR; in TCRdb, only in-frame clones are kept and a portion is missing. The sample holds about 70,000 clones, around nine tenths seen once. Concerning this clone itself: The antigen remains unidentified.

Source: CD4+ or CD8+ T cells sorted from blood, taken in a trial of the OX40 agonist ivuxolimab. The chain recombines TRBV6-1 with TRBJ1-5; weak D call: TRBD1 (5 bases). This TCR was sampled from an adult with an advanced solid tumor such as melanoma, head and neck, liver or kidney cancer. In DNA form, the CDR3 reads TGTGCCAGCAGTGAAAGCGGGAGGGGATATCAGCCCCAGCATTTT. Translating gives CASSESGRGYQPQHF.